The clone carrying this T cell receptor (beta chain) was detected many times. Its antigen is not identified. V lost 3 bases to trimming and J lost 8 bases, with 14 bases between them. The CDR3 has 12 amino acids. Germline CDR1 reads DFQATT; CDR2 reads SNEGSKA (reference sequence). This specimen belongs to a study of CD8 T cells in ankylosing spondylitis. Whole-study findings and limits: Blood from ankylosing spondylitis patients appeared to carry a characteristic roughly 8-variant TCR beta motif. Disease-linked clones bore a CD8+ phenotype and were relatively rare in peripheral blood.

TCRdb analysed the 5' RACE reads with MiXCR anew, one entry per CDR3 protein. The sample carries a few hundred thousand distinct CDR3 sequences, approximately 12% recorded once. The V gene is TRBV20-1, the J gene TRBJ2-7; a possible D gene is TRBD1 (5 bases). The material sequenced was blood, either unsorted or a sorted T cell fraction (not recorded which). The sequence was collected from a male donor with ankylosing spondylitis. Here the CDR3 reads CSARGHPTKQYF. CDR3 sequence (DNA): TGCAGTGCTAGGGGGCATCCTACGAAGCAGTACTTC.